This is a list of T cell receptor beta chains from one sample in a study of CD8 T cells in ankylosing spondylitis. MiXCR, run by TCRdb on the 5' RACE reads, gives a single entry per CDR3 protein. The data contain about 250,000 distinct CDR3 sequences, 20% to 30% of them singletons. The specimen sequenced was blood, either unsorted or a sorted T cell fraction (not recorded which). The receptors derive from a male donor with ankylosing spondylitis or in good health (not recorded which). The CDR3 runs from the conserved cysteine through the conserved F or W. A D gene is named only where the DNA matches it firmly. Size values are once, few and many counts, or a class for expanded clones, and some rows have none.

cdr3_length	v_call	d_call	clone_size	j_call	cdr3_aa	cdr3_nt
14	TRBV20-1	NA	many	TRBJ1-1	CSAPPGIYNTEAFF	TGCAGTGCTCCACCTGGAATTTATAACACTGAAGCTTTCTTT
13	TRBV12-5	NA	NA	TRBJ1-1	CASATMGGTEAFF	TGTGCTAGTGCAACGATGGGGGGCACTGAAGCTTTCTTT
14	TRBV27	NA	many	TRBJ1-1	CASTRTGMNTEAFF	TGTGCCAGCACCCGCACGGGTATGAACACTGAAGCTTTCTTT
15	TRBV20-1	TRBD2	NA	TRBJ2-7	CCAGQTPGGGYEQYF	TGCTGTGCTGGCCAGACTCCGGGCGGGGGTTACGAGCAGTACTTC
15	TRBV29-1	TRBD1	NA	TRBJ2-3	CSVNRDRVGSDTQYF	TGCAGCGTGAACCGGGACAGGGTGGGTTCAGATACGCAGTATTTT
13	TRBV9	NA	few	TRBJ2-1	CASSARDSNEQFF	TGTGCCAGCAGCGCCCGGGACTCAAATGAGCAGTTCTTC
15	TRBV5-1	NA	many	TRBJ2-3	CASSLGHAGTDTQYF	TGCGCCAGCAGCTTGGGGCACGCCGGCACAGATACGCAGTATTTT
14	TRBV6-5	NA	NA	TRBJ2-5	CASSYSQGPETQYF	TGTGCCAGCAGTTACTCCCAGGGCCCAGAGACCCAGTACTTC
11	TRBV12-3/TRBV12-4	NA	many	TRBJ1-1	CASSSDGEAFF	TGTGCCAGCAGTTCGGACGGTGAAGCTTTCTTT
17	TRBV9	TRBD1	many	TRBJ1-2	CASSAGDRARRSYGYTF	TGTGCCAGCAGCGCCGGGGACAGGGCTAGGCGGAGCTATGGCTACACCTTC
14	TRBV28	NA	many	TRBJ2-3	CASSQGRPTDTQYF	TGTGCCAGCAGCCAGGGACGACCCACAGATACGCAGTATTTT
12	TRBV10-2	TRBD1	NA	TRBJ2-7	CAIQGDTFEQYF	TGCGCCATACAGGGGGACACGTTCGAGCAGTACTTC
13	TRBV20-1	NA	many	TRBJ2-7	CSASQSLAYEQYF	TGCAGTGCTAGTCAGTCCCTAGCCTACGAGCAGTACTTC
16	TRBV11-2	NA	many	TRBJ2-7	CASSLTGGTYIYEQYF	TGTGCCAGCAGCTTGACTGGGGGGACATACATCTACGAGCAGTACTTC
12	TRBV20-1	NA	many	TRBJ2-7	CSARVGQDEQYF	TGCAGTGCTAGAGTGGGGCAGGACGAGCAGTACTTC
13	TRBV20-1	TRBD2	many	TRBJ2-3	CSAQGLAGGPLGF	TGCAGTGCCCAGGGACTAGCGGGGGGGCCTTTGGGGTTT
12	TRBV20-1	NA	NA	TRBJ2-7	CSARQVSYEQYF	TGCAGTGCTAGACAGGTTTCCTACGAGCAGTACTTC
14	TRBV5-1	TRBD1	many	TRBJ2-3	CASSSGTGTDTQYF	TGCGCCAGCAGCTCCGGGACAGGGACAGATACGCAGTATTTT
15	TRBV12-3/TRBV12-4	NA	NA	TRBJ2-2	CASSFGRANTGELFF	TGTGCCAGCAGTTTCGGCAGGGCGAACACCGGGGAGCTGTTTTTT
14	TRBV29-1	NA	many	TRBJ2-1	CSVVRLRSYNEQFF	TGCAGCGTTGTCCGACTGCGGTCCTACAATGAGCAGTTCTTC
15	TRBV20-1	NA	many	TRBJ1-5	CSATWGSNSNQPQHF	TGCAGTGCTACCTGGGGGAGCAATAGCAATCAGCCCCAGCATTTT
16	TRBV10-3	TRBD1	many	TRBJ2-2	CAITSGQGKTPGELFF	TGTGCCATCACATCCGGACAGGGTAAAACTCCCGGGGAGCTGTTTTTT
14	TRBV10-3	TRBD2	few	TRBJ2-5	CAISESRGEETQYF	TGTGCCATCAGTGAGTCCCGGGGGGAAGAGACCCAGTACTTC
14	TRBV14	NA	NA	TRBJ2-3	CASSERRPSDTQYF	TGTGCCAGCAGTGAGCGGAGACCATCAGATACGCAGTATTTT
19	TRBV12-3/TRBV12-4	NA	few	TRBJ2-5	CASSFVVGSTTGTQETQYF	TGTGCCAGCAGTTTCGTTGTTGGCTCGACTACCGGGACCCAAGAGACCCAGTACTTC
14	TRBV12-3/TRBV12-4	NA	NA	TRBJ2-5	CASSLGWTQETQYF	TGTGCCAGCAGTTTAGGGTGGACACAAGAGACCCAGTACTTC
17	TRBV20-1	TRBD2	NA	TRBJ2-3	CSARSGQAGFSTDTQYF	TGCAGTGCTAGATCAGGGCAAGCGGGGTTCAGCACAGATACGCAGTATTTT
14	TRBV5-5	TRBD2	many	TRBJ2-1	CASSTGGGHNEQFF	TGTGCCAGCAGCACCGGCGGGGGTCACAATGAGCAGTTCTTC
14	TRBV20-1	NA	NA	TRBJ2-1	CSAPRGGPHNEQFF	TGCAGTGCACCCCGTGGGGGACCCCACAATGAGCAGTTCTTC